This T cell receptor beta chain was observed in a study of PD-L1 blockade in urothelial cancer. Documented time point: peripheral blood 6 weeks after treatment start. V shed 0 bases, J shed 3 bases, and the junction held 9 bases outside the gene matches. This CDR3 is built from 17 residues. Germline V lookup: CDR1 GTSNPN, CDR2 SVGIG (reference sequence). Assay used: immunoSEQ multiplex PCR; TCRdb lists only in-frame clones, some missing. The sample includes tens of thousands of clones, about 85% seen only once; the top ten take more than 1.5%. The V and J genes are TRBV30 and TRBJ1-1; 11 nucleotides align to TRBD1. The source material was PBMCs, sampled around atezolizumab (anti-PD-L1) treatment. This clonotype was sampled from a man aged 50 to 60 with urothelial cancer. CDR3 in amino acids: CAWSVRDRGATYTEAFF. The CDR3 DNA sequence: TGTGCCTGGAGTGTACGGGACAGGGGGGCGACGTACACTGAAGCTTTCTTT.